This paragraph covers one TCR beta chain sequence. The sample originates from a study of shared clonotypes between healthy human individuals. Study as a whole: A couple of women and a few men aged 18 to 49 made up the donors. Three plates each covered CD4 naive and memory; CD8 naive two, CD8 memory one.

V gave up 7 bases and J gave up 7 bases; unmatched junction bases: 6. The CDR3 spans 14 residues. The germline gives CDR1 MDHEN, CDR2 SYDVKM. Deep level was the assay's run setting. Clones were read by immunoSEQ multiplex PCR, and TCRdb kept only the in-frame ones, dropping some. The sample gives roughly 1,500,000 clones, 95% to 99% of which show up once; roughly 0.42% is in the top ten. The chain employs TRBV28 and TRBJ2-1; 11 bases match TRBD2. The sequence derives from a man aged 25 to 40 in good health. Sequencing used naive CD4+ T cells sorted from blood. The subset denotes: CD45RA+ positively selected. CDR3: CASNLAGGKNEQFF. DNA for the CDR3: TGTGCCAGCAACCTAGCGGGAGGAAAGAATGAGCAGTTCTTC.